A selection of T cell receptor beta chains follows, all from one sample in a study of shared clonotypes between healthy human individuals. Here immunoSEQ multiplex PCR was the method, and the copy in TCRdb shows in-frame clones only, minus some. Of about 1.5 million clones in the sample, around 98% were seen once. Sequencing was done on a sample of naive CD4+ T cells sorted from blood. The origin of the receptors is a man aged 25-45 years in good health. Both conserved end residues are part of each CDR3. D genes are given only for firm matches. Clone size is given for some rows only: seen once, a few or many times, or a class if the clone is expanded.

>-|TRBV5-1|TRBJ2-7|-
CASSLGTRQNYEQYF
TGCGCCAGCAGCTTGGGAACAAGACAGAACTACGAGCAGTACTTC
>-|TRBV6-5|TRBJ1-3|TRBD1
CASTFGQGTNTIYF
TGTGCCAGCACTTTTGGACAGGGGACAAACACCATATATTTT
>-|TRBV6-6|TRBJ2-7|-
CASSYQSALAGEQYF
TGTGCCAGCAGTTACCAAAGCGCCCTCGCCGGGGAGCAGTACTTC
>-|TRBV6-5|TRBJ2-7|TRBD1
CASSFGITGGQYF
TGTGCCAGCAGTTTCGGGATTACAGGGGGGCAGTACTTC
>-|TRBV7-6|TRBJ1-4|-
CASSSPSAEKLFF
TGTGCCAGCAGCTCTCCGAGTGCTGAAAAACTGTTTTTT
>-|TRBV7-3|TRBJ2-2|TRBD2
CASSLSGTSGTTGELFF
TGTGCCAGCAGCTTATCAGGGACTAGCGGGACCACCGGGGAGCTGTTTTTT
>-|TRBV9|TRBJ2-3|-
CASSVDVTDTQYF
TGTGCCAGCAGCGTAGATGTTACAGATACGCAGTATTTT
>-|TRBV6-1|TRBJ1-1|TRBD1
CASNEWDRGTEAFF
TGTGCCAGCAACGAGTGGGACAGGGGCACTGAAGCTTTCTTT
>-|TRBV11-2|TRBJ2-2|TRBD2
CASSPTSGRQTGELFF
TGTGCCAGCAGCCCCACTAGCGGGAGACAAACCGGGGAGCTGTTTTTT
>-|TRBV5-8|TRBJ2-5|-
CASSLRQGETQYF
TGTGCCAGCAGCTTGCGCCAGGGGGAGACCCAGTACTTC
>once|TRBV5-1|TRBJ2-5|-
CASSLSGLQETQYF
TGCGCCAGCAGCTTGTCCGGGTTGCAAGAGACCCAGTACTTC
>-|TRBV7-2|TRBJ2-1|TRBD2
CASSFRLAGADEQFF
TGTGCCAGCAGCTTCAGACTAGCGGGAGCAGATGAGCAGTTCTTC
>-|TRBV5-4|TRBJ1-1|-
CASSLGPPDRLQVTEAFF
TGTGCCAGCAGCTTAGGTCCCCCGGACCGACTTCAGGTCACTGAAGCTTTCTTT
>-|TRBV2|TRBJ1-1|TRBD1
CASTLQGRAEAFF
TGTGCCAGCACACTACAGGGGCGGGCTGAAGCTTTCTTT
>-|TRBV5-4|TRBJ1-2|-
CASSLAEGAGFNYGYTF
TGTGCCAGCAGCTTGGCCGAGGGCGCCGGATTTAACTATGGCTACACCTTC
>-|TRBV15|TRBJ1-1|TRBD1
CATSRDRGTPEAFF
TGTGCCACCAGCAGGGACAGGGGGACCCCTGAAGCTTTCTTT
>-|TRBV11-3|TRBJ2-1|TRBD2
CASSRLPGLAGGRDNEQFF
TGTGCCAGCAGTCGACTCCCGGGACTAGCGGGAGGGCGGGACAATGAGCAGTTCTTC
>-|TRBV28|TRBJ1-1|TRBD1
CASTRPRGGTTEAFF
TGTGCCAGCACAAGACCCAGGGGGGGGACCACTGAAGCTTTCTTT
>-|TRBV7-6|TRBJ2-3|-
CASSLGAHGVSSTDTQYF
TGTGCCAGCAGCCTAGGAGCGCACGGAGTTTCTAGCACAGATACGCAGTATTTT
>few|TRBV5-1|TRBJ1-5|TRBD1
CASSFAAGGQPQHF
TGCGCCAGCAGCTTTGCGGCAGGGGGGCAGCCCCAGCATTTT
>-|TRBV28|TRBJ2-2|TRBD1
CASSSQGNRELFF
TGTGCCAGCAGTTCACAGGGGAACCGGGAGCTGTTTTTT
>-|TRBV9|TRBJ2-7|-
CASSPRGGSYEQYF
TGTGCCAGCAGCCCTAGGGGAGGCTCCTACGAGCAGTACTTC
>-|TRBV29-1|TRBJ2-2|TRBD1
CSVGTGGFGELFF
TGCAGCGTTGGGACAGGGGGCTTCGGGGAGCTGTTTTTT
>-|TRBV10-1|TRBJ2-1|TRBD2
CASSEGGLPNEQFF
TGCGCCAGCAGTGAGGGGGGACTACCCAATGAGCAGTTCTTC
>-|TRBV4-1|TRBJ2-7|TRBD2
CASTKSGGGLDEQYF
TGCGCCAGCACTAAATCGGGAGGGGGACTGGACGAGCAGTACTTC
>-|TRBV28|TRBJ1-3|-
CASSPFQGRGSSGNTIYF
TGTGCCAGCAGTCCCTTTCAAGGTCGGGGCAGCTCTGGAAACACCATATATTTT
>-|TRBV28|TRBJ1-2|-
CASSLVPAGVTGYTF
TGTGCCAGCAGTTTAGTCCCAGCAGGGGTAACTGGCTACACCTTC
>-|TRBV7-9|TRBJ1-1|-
CASSFPTENTEAFF
TGTGCCAGCAGCTTCCCCACAGAAAACACTGAAGCTTTCTTT
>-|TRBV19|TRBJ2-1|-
CASSIVWDGKQFF
TGTGCCAGTAGTATAGTCTGGGACGGGAAGCAGTTCTTC
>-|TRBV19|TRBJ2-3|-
CASGARSRTDTQYF
TGTGCCAGCGGAGCCCGTTCTCGCACAGATACGCAGTATTTT
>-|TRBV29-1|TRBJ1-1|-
CSVVLYDTEAFF
TGCAGCGTTGTCCTGTATGACACTGAAGCTTTCTTT
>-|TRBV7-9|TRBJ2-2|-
CASSLVEVTGELFF
TGTGCCAGCAGCTTAGTTGAGGTCACCGGGGAGCTGTTTTTT
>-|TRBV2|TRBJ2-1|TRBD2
CASSVRGGAEGTSRSYNEQFF
TGTGCCAGCAGTGTCAGGGGAGGGGCCGAGGGGACTAGTAGGTCCTACAATGAGCAGTTCTTC
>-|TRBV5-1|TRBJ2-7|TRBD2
CASSFTSGNSFRYEQYF
TGCGCCAGCAGCTTTACTAGCGGGAACTCATTTAGATACGAGCAGTACTTC
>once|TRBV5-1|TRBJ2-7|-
CASSLAQFGQQYF
TGCGCCAGCAGCTTGGCTCAGTTTGGTCAGCAGTACTTC
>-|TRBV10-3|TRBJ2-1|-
CAISLGRYYDNEQFF
TGTGCCATCAGCCTAGGCCGCTACTATGACAATGAGCAGTTCTTC
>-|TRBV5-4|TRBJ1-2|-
CASSSPWGDYGYTF
TGTGCCAGCAGCTCCCCTTGGGGAGACTATGGCTACACCTTC
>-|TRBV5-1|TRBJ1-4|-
CASSPGTATNEKLFF
TGCGCCAGCAGCCCGGGAACGGCAACTAATGAAAAACTGTTTTTT
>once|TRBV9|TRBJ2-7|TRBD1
CASSVGSGTGDHEQYF
TGTGCCAGCAGCGTAGGGTCGGGGACAGGGGACCACGAGCAGTACTTC
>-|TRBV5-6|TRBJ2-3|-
CASSYLRDPTDTQYF
TGTGCCAGCAGTTACCTCAGGGATCCCACAGATACGCAGTATTTT
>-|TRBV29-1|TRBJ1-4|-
CSVTSGNEKLFF
TGCAGCGTTACATCGGGGAACGAAAAACTGTTTTTT
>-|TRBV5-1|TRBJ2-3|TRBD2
CASSPIAGGSTDTQYF
TGCGCCAGCAGCCCAATAGCGGGAGGGAGCACAGATACGCAGTATTTT
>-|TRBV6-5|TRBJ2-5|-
CASSWLGTQYF
TGTGCCAGCAGTTGGCTCGGGACCCAGTACTTC
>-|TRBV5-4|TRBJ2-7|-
CASSLAAGVVSSYEQYF
TGTGCCAGCAGCTTGGCCGCTGGGGTCGTGAGCTCCTACGAGCAGTACTTC
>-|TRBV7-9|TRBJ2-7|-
CASSLATASKNEQYF
TGTGCCAGCAGCTTAGCCACAGCATCCAAGAATGAGCAGTACTTC
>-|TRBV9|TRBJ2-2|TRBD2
CASSVRTSTGELFF
TGTGCCAGCAGCGTCAGGACTAGCACCGGGGAGCTGTTTTTT
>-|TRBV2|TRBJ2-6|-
CASQADSPGANVLTF
TGTGCCAGTCAAGCTGATTCCCCTGGGGCCAACGTCCTGACTTTC
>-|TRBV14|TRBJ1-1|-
CASSLRRGWANTEAFF
TGTGCCAGCAGCTTGCGACGGGGGTGGGCCAACACTGAAGCTTTCTTT
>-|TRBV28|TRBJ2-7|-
CASSFWGINSYEQYF
TGTGCCAGCAGTTTCTGGGGGATTAATAGCTACGAGCAGTACTTC
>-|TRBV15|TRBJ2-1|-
CATSRDPSQINEQFF
TGTGCCACCAGCAGAGATCCCTCACAAATCAATGAGCAGTTCTTC